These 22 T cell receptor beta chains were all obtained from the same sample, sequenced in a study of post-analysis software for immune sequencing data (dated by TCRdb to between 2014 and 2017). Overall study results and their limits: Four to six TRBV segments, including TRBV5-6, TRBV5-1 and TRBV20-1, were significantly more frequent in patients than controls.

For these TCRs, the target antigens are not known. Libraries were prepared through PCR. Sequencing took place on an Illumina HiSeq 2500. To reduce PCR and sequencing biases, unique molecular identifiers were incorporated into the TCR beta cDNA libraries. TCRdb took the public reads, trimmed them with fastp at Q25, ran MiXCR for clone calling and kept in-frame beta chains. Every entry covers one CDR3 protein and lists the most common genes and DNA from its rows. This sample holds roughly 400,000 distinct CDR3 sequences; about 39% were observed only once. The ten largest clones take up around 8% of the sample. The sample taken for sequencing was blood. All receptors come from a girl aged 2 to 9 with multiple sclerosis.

The CDR3 is CSVERGGSAGTQYF. The CDR3 DNA is TGCAGCGTGGAGCGGGGGGGTAGTGCAGGCACGCAGTATTTT. This chain uses TRBV29-1 with TRBJ2-3; TRBD2 matches 10 bases. The CDR3 spans 14 residues. CDR1 is SQVTM and CDR2 is ANQGSEA in the germline V gene. V shed 6 bases and J 9 bases; nucleotides not matched to a gene: 12.

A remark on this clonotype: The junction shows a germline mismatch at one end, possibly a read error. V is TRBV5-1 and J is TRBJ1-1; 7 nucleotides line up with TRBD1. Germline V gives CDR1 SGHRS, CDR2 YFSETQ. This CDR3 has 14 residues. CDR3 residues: CTSSRQGMNTEAFF. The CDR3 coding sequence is TGCACCAGCAGCCGACAGGGAATGAACACTGAAGCTTTCTTT.

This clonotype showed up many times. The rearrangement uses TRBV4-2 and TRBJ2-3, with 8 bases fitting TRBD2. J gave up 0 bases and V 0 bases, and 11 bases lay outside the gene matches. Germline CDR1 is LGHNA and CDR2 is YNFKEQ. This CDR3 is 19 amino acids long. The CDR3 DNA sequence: TGTGCCAGCAGCCAAGATCCCCGGGAGGGCCCCCCTAGCACAGATACGCAGTATTTT. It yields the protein CASSQDPREGPPSTDTQYF.

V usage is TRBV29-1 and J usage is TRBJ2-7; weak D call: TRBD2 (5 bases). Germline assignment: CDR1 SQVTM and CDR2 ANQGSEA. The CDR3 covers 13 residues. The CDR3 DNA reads TGCAGTGCAATTTTTGAGGGTAACTACGAGCAGTACTTC. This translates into CSAIFEGNYEQYF.

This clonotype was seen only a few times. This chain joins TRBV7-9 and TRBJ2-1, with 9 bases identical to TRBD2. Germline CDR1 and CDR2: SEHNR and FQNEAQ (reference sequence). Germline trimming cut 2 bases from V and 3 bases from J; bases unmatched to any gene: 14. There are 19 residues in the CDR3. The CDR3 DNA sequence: TGTGCCAGCAGCTTAAGGACTAGCGTTTACCTAGACTTCTACAATGAGCAGTTCTTC. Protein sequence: CASSLRTSVYLDFYNEQFF.

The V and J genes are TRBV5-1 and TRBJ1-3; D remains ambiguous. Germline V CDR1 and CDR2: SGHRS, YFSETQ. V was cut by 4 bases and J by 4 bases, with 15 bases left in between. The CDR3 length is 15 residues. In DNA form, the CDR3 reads TGCGCCAGCAGCGAATCAGGAGACTCGGGAAACACCATATATTTT. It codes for CASSESGDSGNTIYF.

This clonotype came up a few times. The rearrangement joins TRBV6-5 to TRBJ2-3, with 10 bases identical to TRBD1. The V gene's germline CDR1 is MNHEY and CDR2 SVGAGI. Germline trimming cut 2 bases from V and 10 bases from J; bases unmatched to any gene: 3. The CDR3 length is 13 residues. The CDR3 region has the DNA TGTGCCAGCAGTTACGTAGGACAGGGGGCGCAGTATTTT. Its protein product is CASSYVGQGAQYF.

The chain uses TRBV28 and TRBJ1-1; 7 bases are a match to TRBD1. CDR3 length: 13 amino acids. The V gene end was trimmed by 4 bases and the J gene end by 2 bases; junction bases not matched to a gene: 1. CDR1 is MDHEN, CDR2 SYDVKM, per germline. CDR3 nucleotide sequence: TGTGCCAGCAGTTGGACAGGCAACACTGAAGCTTTCTTT. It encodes CASSWTGNTEAFF.

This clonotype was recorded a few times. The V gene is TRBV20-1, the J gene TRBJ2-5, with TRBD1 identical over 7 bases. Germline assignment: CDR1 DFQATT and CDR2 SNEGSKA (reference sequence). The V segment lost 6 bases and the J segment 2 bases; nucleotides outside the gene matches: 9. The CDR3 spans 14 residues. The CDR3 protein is CSAKPGTAQETQYF. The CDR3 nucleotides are TGCAGTGCAAAGCCCGGGACAGCTCAAGAGACCCAGTACTTC.

CDR3 DNA: TGTGCCAGCAGTTTAGCATGGTTTGGGGGACAGGGAGGTGAAAAACTGTTTTTT. Its translation: CASSLAWFGGQGGEKLFF. The V call is TRBV12-3 or TRBV12-4, the J call TRBJ1-4; 9 bases fit TRBD1. V lost 0 bases and J lost 7; bases outside the gene matches: 12. The CDR3 is made up of 18 amino acids.

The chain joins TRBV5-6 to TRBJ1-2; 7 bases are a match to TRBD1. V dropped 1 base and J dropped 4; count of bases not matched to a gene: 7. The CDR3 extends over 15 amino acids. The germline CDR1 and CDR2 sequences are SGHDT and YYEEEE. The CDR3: CASSLRGQRIYGYTF. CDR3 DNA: TGTGCCAGCAGCTTGAGGGGACAGAGGATCTATGGCTACACCTTC.

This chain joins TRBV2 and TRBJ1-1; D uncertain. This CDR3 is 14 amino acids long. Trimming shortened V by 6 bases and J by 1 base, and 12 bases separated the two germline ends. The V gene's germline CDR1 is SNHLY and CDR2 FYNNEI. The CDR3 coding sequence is TGTGCCAGCAGGCTACACAACCAGAACACTGAAGCTTTCTTT. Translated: CASRLHNQNTEAFF.

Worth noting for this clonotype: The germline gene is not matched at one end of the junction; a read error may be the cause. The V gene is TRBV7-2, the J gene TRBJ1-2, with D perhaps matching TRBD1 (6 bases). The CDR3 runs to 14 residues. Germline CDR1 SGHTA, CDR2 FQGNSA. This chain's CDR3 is CASSLADRPYGYTF. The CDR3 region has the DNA TGTGCCAGTAGCTTAGCAGACAGGCCCTATGGCTACACCTTC.

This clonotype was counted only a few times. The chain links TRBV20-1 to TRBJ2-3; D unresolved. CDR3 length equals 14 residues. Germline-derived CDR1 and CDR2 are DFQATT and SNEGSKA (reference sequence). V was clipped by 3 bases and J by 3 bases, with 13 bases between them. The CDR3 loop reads CSASFPLRTDTQYF. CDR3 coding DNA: TGCAGTGCTAGTTTTCCACTTAGGACAGATACGCAGTATTTT.

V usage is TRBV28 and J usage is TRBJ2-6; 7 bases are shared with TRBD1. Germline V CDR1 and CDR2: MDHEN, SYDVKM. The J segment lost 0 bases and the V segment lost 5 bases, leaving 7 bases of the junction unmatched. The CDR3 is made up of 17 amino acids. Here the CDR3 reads CASSTGASLSGANVLTF. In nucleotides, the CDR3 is TGTGCCAGCAGTACAGGGGCCTCCCTCTCTGGGGCCAACGTCCTGACTTTC.

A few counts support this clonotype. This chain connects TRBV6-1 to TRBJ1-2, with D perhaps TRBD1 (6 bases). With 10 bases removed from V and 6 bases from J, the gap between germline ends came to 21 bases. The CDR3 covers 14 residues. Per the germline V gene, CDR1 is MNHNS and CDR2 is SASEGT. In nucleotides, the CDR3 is TGTGCCACCATTCGGTCCAGGGGCCTAGATGGCTACACCTTC. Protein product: CATIRSRGLDGYTF.

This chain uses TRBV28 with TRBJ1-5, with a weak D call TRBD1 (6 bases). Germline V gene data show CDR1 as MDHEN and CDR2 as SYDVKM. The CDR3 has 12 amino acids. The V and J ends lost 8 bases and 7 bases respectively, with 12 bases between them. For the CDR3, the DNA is TGTGCCAGCGGGGGGCTACGACAGCCCCAGCATTTT. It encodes CASGGLRQPQHF. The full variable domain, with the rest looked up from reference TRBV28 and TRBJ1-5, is DVKVTQSSRYLVKRTGEKVFLECVQDMDHENMFWYRQDPGLGLRLIYFSYDVKMKEKGDIPEGYSVSREKKERFSLILESASTNQTSMYLCASGGLRQPQHFGDGTRLSIL.

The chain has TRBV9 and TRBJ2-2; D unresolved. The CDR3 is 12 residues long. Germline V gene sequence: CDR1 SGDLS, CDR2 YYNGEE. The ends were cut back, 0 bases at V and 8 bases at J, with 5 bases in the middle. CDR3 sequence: CASSVGLGELFF. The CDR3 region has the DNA TGTGCCAGCAGCGTAGGGCTAGGGGAGCTGTTTTTT.

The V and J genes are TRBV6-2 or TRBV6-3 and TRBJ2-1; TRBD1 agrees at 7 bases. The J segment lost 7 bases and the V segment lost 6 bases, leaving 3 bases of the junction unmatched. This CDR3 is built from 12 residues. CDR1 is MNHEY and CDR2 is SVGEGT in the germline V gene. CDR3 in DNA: TGTGCCAGCAGGGACAGGAATAATGAGCAGTTCTTC. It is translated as CASRDRNNEQFF.

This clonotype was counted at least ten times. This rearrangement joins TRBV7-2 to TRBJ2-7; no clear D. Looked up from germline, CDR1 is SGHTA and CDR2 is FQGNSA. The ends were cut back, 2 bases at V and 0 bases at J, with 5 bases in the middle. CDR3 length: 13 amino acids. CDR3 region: CASSLHGSYEQYF. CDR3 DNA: TGTGCCAGCAGCTTACACGGCTCCTACGAGCAGTACTTC.

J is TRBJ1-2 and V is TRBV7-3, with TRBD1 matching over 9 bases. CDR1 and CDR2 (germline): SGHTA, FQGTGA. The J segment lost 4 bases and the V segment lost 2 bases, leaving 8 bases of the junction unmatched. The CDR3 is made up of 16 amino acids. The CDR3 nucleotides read TGTGCCAGCAGCTTAGGGGACAGGGAATCTGCCTATGGCTACACCTTC. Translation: CASSLGDRESAYGYTF.

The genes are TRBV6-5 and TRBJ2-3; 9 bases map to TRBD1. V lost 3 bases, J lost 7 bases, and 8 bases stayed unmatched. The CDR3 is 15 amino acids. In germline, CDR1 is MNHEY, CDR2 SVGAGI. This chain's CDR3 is CASSYGTGMLNTQYF. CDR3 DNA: TGTGCCAGCAGTTATGGGACAGGGATGTTAAATACGCAGTATTTT.